The clone carrying this T cell receptor beta chain was detected only a few times. The antigen is not known. RNA was extracted and reverse transcribed into cDNA as the sequencing template. Sequenced by immunoSEQ multiplex PCR; TCRdb stores in-frame clones only, minus some. The sample contains 65,000 to 75,000 clones, 25% to 35% of which appear only once. This entry is derived from a study of CD8+ T cells in alopecia areata. The wider study: Severity scores in treated patients reflected the percentage of scalp affected.

The sample's treatment: oral pan-JAK inhibitor, 5-10 mg twice daily. Per the germline V gene, CDR1 is SQVTM and CDR2 is ANQGSEA. The ends were cut back, 7 bases at V and 5 bases at J, with 11 bases in the middle. This CDR3 is 12 amino acids long. The study's findings and limits: Patients shared TCRs less clearly than mice did, possibly owing to HLA. Links between baseline CD8+ expansion and response need larger treated cohorts. Numerous clones, expanded in lesions, remained in scalp and blood during tofacitinib.

V gene TRBV29-1 combines with J gene TRBJ2-2; possibly TRBD2 for D (5 bases). The sequence came from a human donor with alopecia areata. The sample was CD8+ T cells sorted from blood, taken at week 4, from a patient treated with tofacitinib. The CDR3, as DNA: TGCAGCGCCCGCGAGGGTACCGGGGAGCTGTTTTTT. Its protein product is CSAREGTGELFF.